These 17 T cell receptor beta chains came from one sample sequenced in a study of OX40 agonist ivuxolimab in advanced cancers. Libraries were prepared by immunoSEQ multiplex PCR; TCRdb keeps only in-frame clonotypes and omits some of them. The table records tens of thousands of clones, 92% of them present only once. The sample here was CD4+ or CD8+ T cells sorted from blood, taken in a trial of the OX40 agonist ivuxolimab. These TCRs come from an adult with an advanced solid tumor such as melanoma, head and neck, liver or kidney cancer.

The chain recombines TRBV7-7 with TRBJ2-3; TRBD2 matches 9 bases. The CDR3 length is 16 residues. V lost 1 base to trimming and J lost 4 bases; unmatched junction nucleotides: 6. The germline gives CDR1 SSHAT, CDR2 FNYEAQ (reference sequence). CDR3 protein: CASSLGAGGPSDTQYF. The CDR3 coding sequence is TGTGCCAGCAGCTTAGGGGCGGGAGGGCCCTCAGATACGCAGTATTTT.

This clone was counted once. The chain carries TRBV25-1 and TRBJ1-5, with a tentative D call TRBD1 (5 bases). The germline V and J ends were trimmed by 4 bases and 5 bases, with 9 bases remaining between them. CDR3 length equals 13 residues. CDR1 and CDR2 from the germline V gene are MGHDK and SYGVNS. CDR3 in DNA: TGTGCCAGCAGTGCCCAGGGTTATCAGCCCCAGCATTTT. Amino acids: CASSAQGYQPQHF.

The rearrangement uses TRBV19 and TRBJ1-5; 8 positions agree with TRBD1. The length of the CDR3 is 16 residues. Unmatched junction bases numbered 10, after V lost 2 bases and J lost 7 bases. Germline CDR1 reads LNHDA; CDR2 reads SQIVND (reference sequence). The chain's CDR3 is CASSIRGQGLRQPQHF. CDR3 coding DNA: TGTGCCAGTAGTATAAGAGGACAGGGTTTGAGGCAGCCCCAGCATTTT.

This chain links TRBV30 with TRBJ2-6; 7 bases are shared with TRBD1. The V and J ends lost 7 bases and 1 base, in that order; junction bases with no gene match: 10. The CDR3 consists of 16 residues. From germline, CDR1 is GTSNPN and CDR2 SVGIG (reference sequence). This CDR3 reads CASNRGSSSGANVLTF. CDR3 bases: TGTGCCTCTAACAGGGGCTCCTCGTCTGGGGCCAACGTCCTGACTTTC. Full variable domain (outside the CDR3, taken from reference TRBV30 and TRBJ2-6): SQTIHQWPATLVQPVGSPLSLECTVEGTSNPNLYWYRQAAGRGLQLLFYSVGIGQISSEVPQNLSASRPQDRQFILSSKKLLLSDSGFYLCASNRGSSSGANVLTFGAGSRLTVL.

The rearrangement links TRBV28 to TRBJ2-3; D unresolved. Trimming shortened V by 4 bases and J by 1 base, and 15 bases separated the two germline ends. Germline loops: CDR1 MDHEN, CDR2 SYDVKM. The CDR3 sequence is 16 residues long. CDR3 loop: CASSYPGVARTDTQYF. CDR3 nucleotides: TGTGCCAGCAGTTACCCAGGTGTAGCCCGCACAGATACGCAGTATTTT.

The CDR3 DNA sequence: TGTGCCAGCCGAAATAGACAGGGAACAGATACGCAGTATTTT. It encodes CASRNRQGTDTQYF. The chain is built from TRBV18 and TRBJ2-3; 7 positions match TRBD1. CDR1 KGHSH and CDR2 LQKENI come from the germline V gene. This CDR3 is 14 amino acids long. V was pared by 8 bases and J by 3 bases, with 8 bases of the junction left unmatched. The full variable domain, in which reference TRBV18 and TRBJ2-3 provide the parts outside the CDR3, is NAGVMQNPRHLVRRRGQEARLRCSPMKGHSHVYWYRQLPEEGLKFMVYLQKENIIDESGMPKERFSAEFPKEGPSILRIQQVVRGDSAAYFCASRNRQGTDTQYFGPGTRLTVL.

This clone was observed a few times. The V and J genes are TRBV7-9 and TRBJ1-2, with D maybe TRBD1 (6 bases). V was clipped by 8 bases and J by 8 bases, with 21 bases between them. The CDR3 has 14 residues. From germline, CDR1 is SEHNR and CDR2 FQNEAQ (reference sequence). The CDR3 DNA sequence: TGTGCCAGCGCCCGAGCGGGGGCAGGGAGCGGCTACACCTTC. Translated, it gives CASARAGAGSGYTF.

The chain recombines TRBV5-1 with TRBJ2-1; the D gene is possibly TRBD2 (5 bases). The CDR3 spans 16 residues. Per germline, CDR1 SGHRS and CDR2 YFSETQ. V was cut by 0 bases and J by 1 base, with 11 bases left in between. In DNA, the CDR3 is TGCGCCAGCAGCTTGGCGGGGTCTACTTCCTACAATGAGCAGTTCTTC. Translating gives CASSLAGSTSYNEQFF.

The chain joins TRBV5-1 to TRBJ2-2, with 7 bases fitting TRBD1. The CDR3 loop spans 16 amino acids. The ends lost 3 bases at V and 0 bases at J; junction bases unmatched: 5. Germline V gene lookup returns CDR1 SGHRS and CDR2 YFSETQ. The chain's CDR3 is CASSSSTGTNTGELFF. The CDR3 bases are TGCGCCAGCAGCTCTTCGACAGGGACGAACACCGGGGAGCTGTTTTTT.

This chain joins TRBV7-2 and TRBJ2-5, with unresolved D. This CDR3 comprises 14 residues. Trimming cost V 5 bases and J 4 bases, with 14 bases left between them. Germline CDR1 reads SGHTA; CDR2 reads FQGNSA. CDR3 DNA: TGTGCCAGCAGCCCGCCCAAAACACGAGAGACCCAGTACTTC. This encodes CASSPPKTRETQYF.

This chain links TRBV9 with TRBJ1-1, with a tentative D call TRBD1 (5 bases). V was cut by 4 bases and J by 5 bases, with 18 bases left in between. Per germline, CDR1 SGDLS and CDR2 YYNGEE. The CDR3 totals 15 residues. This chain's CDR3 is CASSRTGVPDTEAFF. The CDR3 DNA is TGTGCCAGCAGCCGAACGGGGGTACCTGATACTGAAGCTTTCTTT.

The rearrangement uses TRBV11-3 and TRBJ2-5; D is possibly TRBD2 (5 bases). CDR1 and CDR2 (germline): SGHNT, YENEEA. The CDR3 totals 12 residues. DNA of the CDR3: TGTACCGACTATCGTACGGGAGAGACCCAGTACTTC. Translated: CTDYRTGETQYF.

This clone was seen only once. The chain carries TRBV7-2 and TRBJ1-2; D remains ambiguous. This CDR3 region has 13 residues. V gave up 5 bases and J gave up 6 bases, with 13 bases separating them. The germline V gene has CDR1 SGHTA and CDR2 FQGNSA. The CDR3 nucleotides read TGTGCCAGCAGCGGAGTCCTGTGGAATGGCTACACCTTC. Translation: CASSGVLWNGYTF.

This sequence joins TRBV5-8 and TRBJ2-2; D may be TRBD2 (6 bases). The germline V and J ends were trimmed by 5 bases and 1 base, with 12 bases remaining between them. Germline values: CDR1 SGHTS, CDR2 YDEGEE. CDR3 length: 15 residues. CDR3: CASRRFSGNTGELFF. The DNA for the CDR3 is TGTGCCAGCAGGAGATTTAGCGGGAACACCGGGGAGCTGTTTTTT.

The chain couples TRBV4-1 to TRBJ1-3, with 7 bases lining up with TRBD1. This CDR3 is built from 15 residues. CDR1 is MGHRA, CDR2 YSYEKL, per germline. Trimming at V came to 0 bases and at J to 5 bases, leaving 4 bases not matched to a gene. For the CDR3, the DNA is TGCGCCAGCAGCCAAGAGACAGGGCGACGAAACACCATATATTTT. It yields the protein CASSQETGRRNTIYF.

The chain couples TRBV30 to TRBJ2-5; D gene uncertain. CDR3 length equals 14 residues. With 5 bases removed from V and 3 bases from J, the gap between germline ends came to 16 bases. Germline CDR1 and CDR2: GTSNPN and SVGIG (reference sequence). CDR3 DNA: TGTGCCTGGGGAATGGGGTTCGAAGAAGAGACCCAGTACTTC. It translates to CAWGMGFEEETQYF.

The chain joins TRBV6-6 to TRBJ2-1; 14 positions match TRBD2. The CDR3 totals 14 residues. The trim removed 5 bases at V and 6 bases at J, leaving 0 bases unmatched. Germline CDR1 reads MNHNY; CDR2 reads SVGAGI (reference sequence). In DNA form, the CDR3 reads TGTGCCAGCAGTGGACTAGCGGGAGGCAATGAGCAGTTCTTC. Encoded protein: CASSGLAGGNEQFF.